Below, 9 T cell receptor beta chains from the same sample are listed, as sequenced in a study of T cell repertoires in cytomegalovirus infection. TCRdb recomputed calls from the reads with MiXCR, one row per CDR3 protein. Among approximately 130,000 distinct CDR3 sequences listed, approximately 24% were seen once. Their antigen targets remain unknown. The sequencing sample was made of PBMCs, sequenced either directly or after in vitro stimulation (not recorded which). The source of these receptors is a human donor in good health (CMV status not recorded). Some clones in this sample may be carry-over from other donors' samples.

There are a few counts of this clonotype. The genes are TRBV19 and TRBJ1-1; D remains ambiguous. CDR1 and CDR2 (germline): LNHDA, SQIVND (reference sequence). V was pared by 6 bases and J by 0 bases, with 11 bases between. CDR3 length: 14 amino acids. The DNA of the CDR3 is TGTGCCAGTAGGGGGTACTGGATGAACACTGAAGCTTTCTTT. It specifies CASRGYWMNTEAFF.

The V and J genes are TRBV5-1 and TRBJ2-5; D unresolved. Germline CDR1 is SGHRS and CDR2 is YFSETQ. This CDR3 comprises 15 residues. Trimming shortened V by 0 bases and J by 0 bases, and 9 bases separated the two germline ends. CDR3 sequence reads: CASSLAVRDQETQYF. CDR3 bases: TGCGCCAGCAGCTTGGCCGTACGGGACCAAGAGACCCAGTACTTC.

This clonotype is deemed medium-sized (0.01 to 0.1%). The chain joins TRBV6-2 or TRBV6-3 to TRBJ2-7, with a possible D match to TRBD1 (5 bases). Germline lookup yields CDR1 MNHEY and CDR2 SVGEGT. The CDR3 runs 14 residues. Trimming removed 5 bases at V and 3 bases at J, with 14 bases between. CDR3 sequence: CASSLSQGFYEQYF. DNA of the CDR3: TGTGCCAGCAGTCTATCTCAGGGATTCTACGAGCAGTACTTC.

The chain links TRBV7-8 to TRBJ1-6; tentatively, D is TRBD1 (5 bases). From germline, CDR1 is SGHVS and CDR2 FQNEAQ. V was pared by 3 bases and J by 1 base, with 13 bases between. CDR3 size: 17 residues. The CDR3 loop is CASSFPTVGSYNSPLHF. CDR3 coding DNA: TGTGCCAGCAGCTTCCCGACAGTGGGGTCCTATAATTCACCCCTCCACTTT.

Ten or more counts support this clonotype. The DNA of the CDR3 is TGTGCCAGCAGCTCCGAGGAAACAGGGGGCCGGGGCTACACCTTC. Translation gives CASSSEETGGRGYTF. V and J are TRBV7-6 and TRBJ1-2; TRBD1 matches at 9 bases. The CDR3 is made up of 15 amino acids. V dropped 4 bases and J dropped 8; count of bases not matched to a gene: 11. Germline CDR1 SGHVS, CDR2 FNYEAQ.

This clonotype was detected many times. The chain combines TRBV9 with TRBJ2-2; the D gene is possibly TRBD1 (5 bases). The CDR3 runs 17 residues. Trimming took 0 bases from V and 5 from J, leaving 17 bases between them. CDR1 is SGDLS, CDR2 YYNGEE, per germline. This CDR3 reads CASSVESSWGKTGELFF. CDR3 nucleotide sequence: TGTGCCAGCAGCGTAGAGTCGTCATGGGGCAAAACCGGGGAGCTGTTTTTT.

The table lists this clonotype with a few counts. The V gene is TRBV27, the J gene TRBJ2-1; no firm D call. The CDR3 runs 12 residues. In germline, CDR1 is MNHEY, CDR2 SMNVEV (reference sequence). Trimming shortened V by 7 bases and J by 10 bases, and 14 bases separated the two germline ends. This CDR3 reads CASTGRHREQFF. The CDR3, as DNA: TGTGCCAGCACTGGTAGGCATAGGGAGCAGTTCTTC.

This clonotype was picked up a small number of times. This chain joins TRBV7-2 and TRBJ2-7; 12 positions agree with TRBD2. The CDR3 spans 15 residues. The ends lost 5 bases at V and 3 bases at J; junction bases unmatched: 5. CDR1 SGHTA and CDR2 FQGNSA come from the germline V gene. The CDR3 here is CASSRGLAGIYEQYF. In DNA, the CDR3 is TGTGCCAGCAGCCGTGGACTAGCGGGGATCTACGAGCAGTACTTC.

This clonotype was recorded a few times. The chain has TRBV5-4 and TRBJ2-3; D not resolved. There are 15 residues in the CDR3. Germline V gene lookup returns CDR1 SGHNT and CDR2 YYREEE (reference sequence). Trimming stripped 0 bases from V and 2 bases from J, with 10 bases between. DNA for the CDR3: TGTGCCAGCAGCTTGGGGGCGCTGCTCACAGATACGCAGTATTTT. Translating gives CASSLGALLTDTQYF.